This passage covers 16 T cell receptor beta chains from one sample sequenced in a study of identical twins' blood T cells. TCRdb called the 5' RACE reads again in MiXCR, with one record for every CDR3 protein. The sample lists 300,000 to 450,000 distinct CDR3 sequences, about 28% occurring once. Sequenced: PBMCs. The receptors come from a woman aged 18-55 years in good health.

A word on this clonotype: A much larger clone differs from this one at a single base, so this may be a read error. The V and J genes are TRBV27 and TRBJ1-4; TRBD1 matches 10 bases. The CDR3 spans 16 residues. From germline, CDR1 is MNHEY and CDR2 SMNVEV (reference sequence). CDR3 amino acids: CAGSPLGQGANEKLFF. The CDR3 DNA sequence: TGTGCCGGCAGTCCTCTAGGACAGGGGGCTAATGAAAAACTGTTTTTT.

This clonotype was counted a few times. This chain uses TRBV6-5 with TRBJ1-2, with 7 bases matching TRBD1. V dropped 5 bases and J dropped 0; count of bases not matched to a gene: 6. The CDR3 covers 15 residues. CDR1 is MNHEY, CDR2 SVGAGI, per germline. The CDR3 sequence: CASSVYRGANYGYTF. For the CDR3, the DNA is TGTGCCAGCAGTGTCTACAGGGGAGCTAACTATGGCTACACCTTC.

The chain uses TRBV7-2 and TRBJ1-4, with TRBD1 matching over 10 bases. Trimming cost V 5 bases and J 6 bases; bases outside gene matches: 6. Germline-derived CDR1 and CDR2 are SGHTA and FQGNSA. This CDR3 region has 15 residues. The DNA of the CDR3 is TGTGCCAGCAGCACCGGACAGGGGGTGTATGAAAAACTGTTTTTT. Translated, it gives CASSTGQGVYEKLFF. The full variable domain, completed using reference TRBV7-2 and TRBJ1-4, is GAGVSQSPSNKVTEKGKDVELRCDPISGHTALYWYRQSLGQGLEFLIYFQGNSAPDKSGLPSDRFSAERTGGSVSTLTIQRTQQEDSAVYLCASSTGQGVYEKLFFGSGTQLSVL.

This clonotype has a count of ten or more. This sequence joins TRBV29-1 and TRBJ1-1, with TRBD1 as a possible D gene (5 bases). Per the germline V gene, CDR1 is SQVTM and CDR2 is ANQGSEA. Trimming took off 4 bases at V and 1 base at J, with 13 bases between the two ends. The CDR3 sequence is 14 residues long. The CDR3 DNA is TGCAGCGTTGTAACGGGGCTTGGGAACACTGAAGCTTTCTTT. Protein: CSVVTGLGNTEAFF. Combining the CDR3 with reference TRBV29-1 and TRBJ1-1 gives the whole variable domain SAVISQKPSRDICQRGTSLTIQCQVDSQVTMMFWYRQQPGQSLTLIATANQGSEATYESGFVIDKFPISRPNLTFSTLTVSNMSPEDSSIYLCSVVTGLGNTEAFFGQGTRLTVV.

The chain is built from TRBV12-3 or TRBV12-4 and TRBJ1-1; 10 nucleotides match TRBD1. The CDR3 length is 13 residues. V lost 6 bases and J lost 7; bases outside the gene matches: 5. The CDR3 protein is CASRGGTGDEAFF. CDR3 nucleotide sequence: TGTGCCAGCAGGGGGGGGACAGGGGATGAAGCTTTCTTT.

The chain joins TRBV12-3 or TRBV12-4 to TRBJ2-1, with TRBD2 matching 7 bases. The CDR3 has 12 residues. With V trimmed by 6 bases and J by 7 bases, 3 bases remained unmatched. The CDR3 DNA follows: TGTGCCAGCAGCTGGACTAGTAATGAGCAGTTCTTC. As protein: CASSWTSNEQFF.

This clonotype was seen at least ten times. The chain carries TRBV21-1 and TRBJ1-1. TRBV21-1 is noted as a pseudogene. The CDR3 totals 13 residues. CDR3 nucleotides: TGTGCCAGCAGCAACGGACGGAACACTGAAGCTTTCTTT. Protein: CASSNGRNTEAFF.

This clonotype was observed a handful of times. This rearrangement joins TRBV29-1 to TRBJ1-2; maybe TRBD1 (5 bases). V lost 4 bases to trimming and J lost 10 bases, with 16 bases between them. Germline values: CDR1 SQVTM, CDR2 ANQGSEA. The CDR3 totals 12 residues. CDR3 bases: TGCAGCGTTGCTCATCAGGGATCAGACTACACCTTC. Translating it yields CSVAHQGSDYTF. Full variable domain (outside the CDR3, taken from reference TRBV29-1 and TRBJ1-2): SAVISQKPSRDICQRGTSLTIQCQVDSQVTMMFWYRQQPGQSLTLIATANQGSEATYESGFVIDKFPISRPNLTFSTLTVSNMSPEDSSIYLCSVAHQGSDYTFGSGTRLTVV.

A few counts support this clonotype. The chain is built from TRBV11-2 and TRBJ2-3; D gene uncertain. From germline, CDR1 is SGHAT and CDR2 FQNNGV. The CDR3 contains 16 residues. V shed 5 bases and J shed 2 bases, with 17 bases lying between them. The CDR3 DNA follows: TGTGCCAGCAGCCTCCACCCCGACTTGGACACAGATACGCAGTATTTT. Translating it yields CASSLHPDLDTDTQYF.

This clonotype was counted only a few times. Possible read error: a much larger clone is one base away. The CDR3 protein is CASSRQSVDAEAFF. The CDR3, as DNA: TGTGCCAGCAGCCGACAGTCTGTGGACGCTGAAGCTTTCTTT. The chain recombines TRBV3-1 with TRBJ1-1, with a possible D match to TRBD1 (5 bases). The V gene's germline CDR1 is LGHDT and CDR2 YNNKEL (reference sequence). The CDR3 totals 14 residues. With 4 bases removed from V and 6 bases from J, the gap between germline ends came to 15 bases.

This clonotype was detected a few times. The chain uses TRBV9 and TRBJ2-7, with D maybe TRBD2 (5 bases). CDR3 size: 14 residues. V lost 0 bases and J lost 5, with 12 bases in between. The germline CDR1 and CDR2 sequences are SGDLS and YYNGEE. CDR3 sequence: CASSVEADWDEQYF. The CDR3 bases are TGTGCCAGCAGCGTAGAGGCGGACTGGGACGAGCAGTACTTC.

In this sample, this clonotype turned up many times. The V call is TRBV12-5, the J call TRBJ2-7, with D perhaps assigned TRBD1 or TRBD2 (6 bases each). The CDR3 is 15 residues long. V lost 0 bases and J 6 bases, leaving 15 bases between the germline ends. Germline V gene sequence: CDR1 LGHNT, CDR2 FRNRAP. The CDR3 sequence: CASGLVIGGSIEQYF. The CDR3 DNA is TGTGCTAGTGGTTTGGTAATCGGGGGCTCGATCGAGCAGTACTTC.

This clonotype turned up a few times. The J gene is TRBJ2-7, the V gene TRBV7-9; no reliable D call. V lost 3 bases, J lost 2 bases, and 5 bases lay in between. This CDR3 is 12 amino acids long. CDR1 and CDR2 from the germline V gene are SEHNR and FQNEAQ (reference sequence). CDR3 sequence (DNA): TGTGCCAGCAGCTTGATGGCCTACGAGCAGTACTTC. Its translation: CASSLMAYEQYF.

V usage is TRBV29-1 and J usage is TRBJ2-2, with 10 bases that match TRBD1. CDR3 size: 13 residues. CDR1 is SQVTM, CDR2 ANQGSEA, per germline. Unmatched junction bases numbered 5, after V lost 6 bases and J lost 7 bases. This chain's CDR3 is CSVTGGANGELFF. The CDR3 DNA is TGCAGCGTGACAGGGGGCGCGAACGGGGAGCTGTTTTTT.

This clonotype was recorded at least ten times. The chain recombines TRBV11-2 with TRBJ1-2, with unresolved D. Germline CDR1 and CDR2: SGHAT and FQNNGV. The CDR3 has 16 amino acids. V lost 5 bases and J 1 base, leaving 17 bases between the germline ends. The CDR3 nucleotides are TGTGCCAGCAGCCTTACCCGGTCTAATTATAACTATGGCTACACCTTC. This gives the protein CASSLTRSNYNYGYTF. Together with reference TRBV11-2 and TRBJ1-2, the CDR3 gives the full variable domain: EAGVAQSPRYKIIEKRQSVAFWCNPISGHATLYWYQQILGQGPKLLIQFQNNGVVDDSQLPKDRFSAERLKGVDSTLKIQPAKLEDSAVYLCASSLTRSNYNYGYTFGSGTRLTVV.

In this sample, this clonotype turned up a few times. The rearrangement joins TRBV12-3 or TRBV12-4 to TRBJ2-1; 9 positions match TRBD1. The CDR3 runs 15 residues. The V gene end was trimmed by 1 base and the J gene end by 12 bases; junction bases not matched to a gene: 10. The CDR3 nucleotides are TGTGCCAGCAGTTTAGGGACAGGGGTGTCGGTGCGGCAGTTCTTC. It codes for CASSLGTGVSVRQFF.